The following is a TCR beta chain sequence with its context. The antigen is undetermined. The entry originates in a study of T cell responses to AZD1222 COVID-19 vaccine. Study-wide points: It should be noted that donors were predominantly white British and more often female, and clonal diversity was possibly underestimated.

The germline gives CDR1 MNHNS, CDR2 SASEGT. This CDR3 is 18 amino acids long. V lost 6 bases to trimming and J lost 0 bases, with 21 bases between them. Produced via immunoSEQ multiplex PCR; TCRdb's table is partial and in-frame only. The data show about 110,000 clones, 85% to 95% seen once. The input for sequencing was peripheral blood, taken on day 0 of AZD1222 vaccination. The TCR comes from an adult in good health. V is TRBV6-1 and J is TRBJ1-3; a possible D gene is TRBD1 (6 bases). The CDR3 DNA is TGTGCCAGCAGCGAATCGACAGGCCTACGAAGCTCTGGAAACACCATATATTTT. Translated, it gives CASSESTGLRSSGNTIYF.